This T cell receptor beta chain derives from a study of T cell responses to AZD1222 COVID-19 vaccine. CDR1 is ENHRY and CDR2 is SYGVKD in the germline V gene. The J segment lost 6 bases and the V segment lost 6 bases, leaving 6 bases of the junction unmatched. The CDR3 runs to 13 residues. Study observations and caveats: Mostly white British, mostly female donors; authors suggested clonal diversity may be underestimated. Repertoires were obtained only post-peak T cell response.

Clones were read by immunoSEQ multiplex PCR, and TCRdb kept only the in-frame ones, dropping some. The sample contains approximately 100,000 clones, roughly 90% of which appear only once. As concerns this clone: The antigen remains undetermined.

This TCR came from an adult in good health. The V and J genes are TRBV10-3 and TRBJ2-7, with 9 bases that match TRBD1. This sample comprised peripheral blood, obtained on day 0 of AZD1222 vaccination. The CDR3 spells CAIRGQGRAEQYF. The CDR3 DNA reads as TGTGCCATCAGGGGACAGGGACGGGCCGAGCAGTACTTC.